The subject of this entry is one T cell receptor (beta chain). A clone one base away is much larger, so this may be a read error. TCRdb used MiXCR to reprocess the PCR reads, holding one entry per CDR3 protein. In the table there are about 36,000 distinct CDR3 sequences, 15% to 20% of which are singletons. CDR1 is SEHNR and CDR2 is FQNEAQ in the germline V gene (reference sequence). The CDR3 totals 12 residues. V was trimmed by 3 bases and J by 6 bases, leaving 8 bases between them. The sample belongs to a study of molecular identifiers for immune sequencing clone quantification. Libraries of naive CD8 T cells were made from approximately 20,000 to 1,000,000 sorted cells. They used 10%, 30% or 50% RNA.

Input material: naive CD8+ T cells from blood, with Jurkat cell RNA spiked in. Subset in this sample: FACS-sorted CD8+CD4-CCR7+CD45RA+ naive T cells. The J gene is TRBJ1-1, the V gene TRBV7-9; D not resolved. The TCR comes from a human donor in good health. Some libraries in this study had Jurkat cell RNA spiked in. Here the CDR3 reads CASSFWGAEAFF. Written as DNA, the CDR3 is TGTGCCAGCAGCTTTTGGGGAGCTGAAGCTTTCTTT.